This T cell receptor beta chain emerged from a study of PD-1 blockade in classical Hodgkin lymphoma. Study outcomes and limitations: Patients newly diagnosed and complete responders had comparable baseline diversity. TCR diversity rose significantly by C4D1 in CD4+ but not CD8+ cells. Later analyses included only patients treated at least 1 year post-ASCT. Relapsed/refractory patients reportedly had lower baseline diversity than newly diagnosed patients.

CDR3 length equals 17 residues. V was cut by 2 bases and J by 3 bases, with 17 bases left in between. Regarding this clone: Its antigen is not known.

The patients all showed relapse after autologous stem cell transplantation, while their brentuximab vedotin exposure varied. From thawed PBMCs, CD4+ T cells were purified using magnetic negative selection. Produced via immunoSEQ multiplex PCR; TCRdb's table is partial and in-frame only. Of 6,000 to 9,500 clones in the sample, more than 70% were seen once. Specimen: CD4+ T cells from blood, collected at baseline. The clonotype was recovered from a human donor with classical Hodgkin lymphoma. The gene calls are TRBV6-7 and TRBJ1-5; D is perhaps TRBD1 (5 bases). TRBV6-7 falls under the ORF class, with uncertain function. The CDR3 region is CASSYQIQGRNNQPQHF. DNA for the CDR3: TGTGCCAGCAGTTACCAAATTCAGGGAAGGAACAATCAGCCCCAGCATTTT.